These T cell receptor beta chains were read from a single sample in a study of cytomegalovirus exposure and HLA in healthy donors. TCRdb keeps only in-frame clones here, not all; method: immunoSEQ multiplex PCR. The sample lists fewer than 150,000 clones, approximately 80% occurring once. The sequenced material came from PBMCs. All receptors derive from a human donor in good health. Both conserved end residues are part of each CDR3. Fields, in order: D gene, V gene, J gene, clone size, CDR3 DNA, CDR3 protein. D genes are given only for firm matches. The listing skips clone size in some rows; elsewhere it reads once, few, many or a size class.

>TRBD1|TRBV28|TRBJ1-2|-
TGTGCCAGCAGTACCGGACAGGGAAAGAACTATGGCTACACCTTC
CASSTGQGKNYGYTF
>-|TRBV15|TRBJ2-3|-
TGTGCCACCAGCAGAGACCGACTAGACAAAGATACGCAGTATTTT
CATSRDRLDKDTQYF
>TRBD2|TRBV7-9|TRBJ2-5|-
TGTGCCAGCAGCTTAGCCAGCGGGGCCCAAGAGACCCAGTACTTC
CASSLASGAQETQYF
>-|TRBV19|TRBJ2-1|-
TGTGCCAGTAGTATAGACCTGACAGTCAATGAGCAGTTCTTC
CASSIDLTVNEQFF
>TRBD2|TRBV7-6|TRBJ2-1|-
TGTGCCAGCAGCTCGTTAGCGGGAGCGGGGTCCTACAATGAGCAGTTCTTC
CASSSLAGAGSYNEQFF
>-|TRBV7-9|TRBJ1-1|-
TGTGCCAGCAGCTTAGCAGCAGGGGTGAACACTGAAGCTTTCTTT
CASSLAAGVNTEAFF
>-|TRBV14|TRBJ1-4|-
TGTGCCAGCAGCCCCCGGGGGAATGAAAAACTGTTTTTT
CASSPRGNEKLFF
>-|TRBV5-4|TRBJ1-1|-
TGTGCCAGCAGCTCGACCGGGGTTTTTACTGAAGCTTTCTTT
CASSSTGVFTEAFF
>TRBD1|TRBV11-1|TRBJ1-2|-
TGTGCCAGCAGCTTAGGCGGGACAGGGAGACTCCATGGCTACACCTTC
CASSLGGTGRLHGYTF
>-|TRBV2|TRBJ2-1|once
TGTGCCAGCAGTGTTACCAGGGACAATGAGCAGTTCTTC
CASSVTRDNEQFF
>-|TRBV5-4|TRBJ1-2|-
TGTGCCAGCAGCTTGGGAGATACCGTCTATTATGGCTACACCTTC
CASSLGDTVYYGYTF
>TRBD1|TRBV6-1|TRBJ2-7|-
TGTGCCAGCACCCCGGGACAGGGTATTTCCTACGAGCAGTACTTC
CASTPGQGISYEQYF
>TRBD1|TRBV28|TRBJ2-7|once
TGTGCCAGCAGTTCCTTCGGGACAGAGTCCTACGAGCAGTACTTC
CASSSFGTESYEQYF
>-|TRBV28|TRBJ2-5|-
TGTGCCAGCAGTCCCCACTCAGGACAAGGGACCCAGTACTTC
CASSPHSGQGTQYF
>TRBD1|TRBV7-2|TRBJ1-5|-
TGTGCCAGCAGCTTAAAGGGGGCTGGCAATCAGCCCCAGCATTTT
CASSLKGAGNQPQHF
>-|TRBV5-4|TRBJ2-5|once
TGTGCCAGCACCTCGGTTTCCCAAGAGACCCAGTACTTC
CASTSVSQETQYF
>TRBD1|TRBV5-6|TRBJ2-3|-
TGTGCCAGCAGCTTGTTGGACAGGGGGCCCGATACGCAGTATTTT
CASSLLDRGPDTQYF
>TRBD1|TRBV11-2|TRBJ2-2|-
TGTGCCAGCAGCCCTAACACAAGGGGGCCTTACGGGGAGCTGTTTTTT
CASSPNTRGPYGELFF
>-|TRBV18|TRBJ2-1|-
TGTGCCAGCTCACCAAGGGGGAACAATGAGCAGTTCTTC
CASSPRGNNEQFF
>-|TRBV27|TRBJ2-3|-
TGTGCCAGCAGTTTATATAGCGGAATGAGCACAGATACGCAGTATTTT
CASSLYSGMSTDTQYF
>-|TRBV5-1|TRBJ2-3|once
TGCGCCAGCAGCTCGCCGACGGATTCGGGAGACCCAGGAGATACGCAGTATTTT
CASSSPTDSGDPGDTQYF
>TRBD2|TRBV19|TRBJ2-7|once
TGTGCCAGTAGTGCCACGACTAGCGGGAGGGGAGAGCAGTACTTC
CASSATTSGRGEQYF
>-|TRBV11-2|TRBJ1-3|-
TGTGCCAGCAGCTTAGATACGTACAGCTCTGGAAACACCATATATTTT
CASSLDTYSSGNTIYF
>TRBD1|TRBV28|TRBJ1-5|-
TGTGCCAGCAGCTCCGGGACAGGGCCTTCTGGCAATCAGCCCCAGCATTTT
CASSSGTGPSGNQPQHF
>-|TRBV6-1|TRBJ2-7|few
TGTGCCAGCAGTGAGGGCGGGTCAGGGGTCTACGAGCAGTACTTC
CASSEGGSGVYEQYF
>TRBD2|TRBV2|TRBJ2-1|-
TGTGCCGGCAAACTAGCGGCAGCCTACAATGAGCAGTTCTTC
CAGKLAAAYNEQFF
>-|TRBV28|TRBJ2-7|-
TGTGCCAGCAGTTTAACCCCAGGGGGGTACGAGCAGTACTTC
CASSLTPGGYEQYF
>-|TRBV6-1|TRBJ1-2|-
TGTGCCAGCAGTGAAGGGTGGCAGGGGCCCTATGGCTACACCTTC
CASSEGWQGPYGYTF
>TRBD1|TRBV7-2|TRBJ2-2|-
TGTGCCAGCAGCCCGACAGGGGGCCTCGGGGAGCTGTTTTTT
CASSPTGGLGELFF
>-|TRBV19|TRBJ1-5|-
TGTGCCAGTAGTATAGATCAGGCAGGAACTAGCAATCAGCCCCAGCATTTT
CASSIDQAGTSNQPQHF
>-|TRBV11-2|TRBJ2-2|once
TGTGCCAGCAGCTTAGAAAACCCGAGAGGGACCGGGGAGCTGTTTTTT
CASSLENPRGTGELFF
>-|TRBV6-5|TRBJ2-7|-
TGTGCCAGCAGTTCCTCTACTTGGGCTAAGAACGAGCAGTACTTC
CASSSSTWAKNEQYF
>TRBD1|TRBV2|TRBJ2-3|-
TGTGCCAGCAGTACGGGACAGGGCGTAAGCACAGATACGCAGTATTTT
CASSTGQGVSTDTQYF
>-|TRBV10-3|TRBJ2-7|-
TGTGCCATCAGTGATATGGAGATCTACGAGCAGTACTTC
CAISDMEIYEQYF
>TRBD1|TRBV6-5|TRBJ2-5|-
TGTGCCAGCAGCCCGACAGGGGTGGAGACCCAGTACTTC
CASSPTGVETQYF
>-|TRBV7-9|TRBJ1-3|-
TGTGCCAGCAGCTCGCAGGGGCTCCTCTCTGGAAACACCATATATTTT
CASSSQGLLSGNTIYF
>-|TRBV20-1|TRBJ2-7|once
TGCAGTGCTAAGACAGTATACGAGCAGTACTTC
CSAKTVYEQYF
>-|TRBV28|TRBJ2-1|-
TGTGCCAGCAGTTCCGGGACTGATCGTGTCAATGAGCAGTTCTTC
CASSSGTDRVNEQFF
>-|TRBV9|TRBJ2-2|few
TGTGCCAGCAGCCCAGGGGGGATAAGGACCGGGGAGCTGTTTTTT
CASSPGGIRTGELFF
>TRBD1|TRBV25-1|TRBJ2-3|-
TGTGCCAGCAGTGAAGCGACAGGGGGCGCCGGAGATACGCAGTATTTT
CASSEATGGAGDTQYF